What follows are 32 T cell receptor beta chains derived from one specimen sequenced in a study of PD-L1 blockade in urothelial cancer. Using immunoSEQ multiplex PCR, the repertoire was profiled, and TCRdb retains in-frame clones only, with some absent. This table holds 30,000 or so clones, roughly 76% found once. This specimen consisted of PBMCs, obtained around atezolizumab (anti-PD-L1) treatment. These receptors all come from a man over 45 with urothelial cancer.

The chain employs TRBV19 and TRBJ2-2; 8 bases fit TRBD1. The CDR3 is 15 amino acids. Germline V gene lookup returns CDR1 LNHDA and CDR2 SQIVND (reference sequence). The V and J ends lost 6 bases and 4 bases, in that order; junction bases with no gene match: 7. CDR3 nucleotide sequence: TGTGCCAGTAGCAGGACAGGGCGAGTCACCGGGGAGCTGTTTTTT. It is translated as CASSRTGRVTGELFF. Full variable domain (outside the CDR3, taken from reference TRBV19 and TRBJ2-2): DGGITQSPKYLFRKEGQNVTLSCEQNLNHDAMYWYRQDPGQGLRLIYYSQIVNDFQKGDIAEGYSVSREKKESFPLTVTSAQKNPTAFYLCASSRTGRVTGELFFGEGSRLTVL.

This clone showed up just a few times. The chain uses TRBV5-1 and TRBJ1-2; 10 positions agree with TRBD1. Germline values: CDR1 SGHRS, CDR2 YFSETQ. The CDR3 is 16 amino acids. Losses at the gene ends were 4 bases for V and 0 bases for J; bases not matched to a gene: 6. The CDR3 reads CASSVTGTGANYGYTF. The CDR3 DNA is TGCGCCAGCAGCGTAACCGGGACAGGGGCTAACTATGGCTACACCTTC.

J is TRBJ2-2 and V is TRBV10-1; TRBD1 matches at 7 bases. The V gene end was trimmed by 2 bases and the J gene end by 3 bases; junction bases not matched to a gene: 3. This CDR3 comprises 15 residues. Looked up from germline, CDR1 is WNHNN and CDR2 is SYGVQD (reference sequence). The CDR3 DNA follows: TGCGCCAGCAGTGAGACCCAGGGGGACACCGGGGAGCTGTTTTTT. This codes for CASSETQGDTGELFF.

This chain connects TRBV6-6 to TRBJ1-5, with a tentative D call TRBD1 (6 bases). Per the germline V gene, CDR1 is MNHNY and CDR2 is SVGAGI (reference sequence). V was trimmed by 7 bases and J by 4 bases, leaving 14 bases between them. The CDR3 has 14 residues. CDR3 sequence (DNA): TGTGCCAGCAATTTGGGGACAACAAATCAGCCCCAGCATTTT. Protein product: CASNLGTTNQPQHF.

The chain has TRBV27 and TRBJ2-4, with a tentative D call TRBD2 (7 bases). V lost 7 bases and J 0 bases, leaving 13 bases between the germline ends. This CDR3 is 15 amino acids long. Germline CDR1 MNHEY, CDR2 SMNVEV (reference sequence). The CDR3 sequence is CASMTGGLAKNIQYF. The CDR3 DNA sequence: TGTGCCAGCATGACCGGGGGGCTAGCCAAAAACATTCAGTACTTC.

CDR3 nucleotide sequence: TGTGCCAGCACCACGGGACAGGGGGCGAGGTCTACGCAGTATTTT. It codes for CASTTGQGARSTQYF. This chain links TRBV5-4 with TRBJ2-3; 12 bases fit TRBD1. The germline V gene encodes CDR1 SGHNT and CDR2 YYREEE (reference sequence). The CDR3 contains 15 residues. Trimming cost V 6 bases and J 8 bases; bases outside gene matches: 10.

This chain links TRBV19 with TRBJ2-3; D might be TRBD2 (6 bases). Germline-derived CDR1 and CDR2 are LNHDA and SQIVND (reference sequence). The length of the CDR3 is 16 residues. Trimming took off 1 base at V and 0 bases at J, with 11 bases between the two ends. CDR3 sequence (DNA): TGTGCCAGTAGTATAGTTGGTGGAGGGAGCACAGATACGCAGTATTTT. This translates into CASSIVGGGSTDTQYF.

The rearrangement uses TRBV30 and TRBJ1-5, with 8 bases that match TRBD1. CDR1 is GTSNPN and CDR2 is SVGIG in the germline V gene (reference sequence). The trim removed 4 bases at V and 6 bases at J, leaving 5 bases unmatched. The CDR3 sequence is 13 residues long. The CDR3 loop reads CAWTTGGSQPQHF. DNA of the CDR3: TGTGCCTGGACCACAGGGGGAAGTCAGCCCCAGCATTTT.

The rearrangement links TRBV5-5 to TRBJ1-1; D not certain. The V end lost 2 bases, the J end lost 5 bases, and 10 bases lay between the germline ends. CDR1 is SGHKS, CDR2 YYEKEE, per germline (reference sequence). This CDR3 comprises 13 residues. The CDR3 DNA sequence: TGTGCCAGCAGCTTACGGGAGAGGACTGAAGCTTTCTTT. Protein sequence: CASSLRERTEAFF. Full variable domain (remainder filled in from reference TRBV5-5 and TRBJ1-1): DAGVTQSPTHLIKTRGQQVTLRCSPISGHKSVSWYQQVLGQGPQFIFQYYEKEERGRGNFPDRFSARQFPNYSSELNVNALLLGDSALYLCASSLRERTEAFFGQGTRLTVV.

The gene calls are TRBV27 and TRBJ1-2, with TRBD1 matching 9 bases. The CDR3 is made up of 14 amino acids. Germline CDR1 and CDR2: MNHEY and SMNVEV (reference sequence). J gave up 8 bases and V 7 bases, and 11 bases lay outside the gene matches. The CDR3 DNA sequence: TGTGCCAGCACTTCCACAGGGGGCGGCCGAGGCTACACCTTC. Its protein is CASTSTGGGRGYTF.

The chain carries TRBV28 and TRBJ1-5, with 9 nucleotides matching TRBD1. CDR1 and CDR2 from the germline V gene are MDHEN and SYDVKM. The CDR3 covers 15 residues. V was pared by 5 bases and J by 0 bases, with 2 bases of the junction left unmatched. The CDR3 DNA reads as TGTGCCAGCAGTACGACAGGGGGTAGCAATCAGCCCCAGCATTTT. This codes for CASSTTGGSNQPQHF.

This clone has just one count. V usage is TRBV28 and J usage is TRBJ2-7; D might be TRBD1 (6 bases). The V gene's germline CDR1 is MDHEN and CDR2 SYDVKM. Trimming took off 2 bases at V and 2 bases at J, with 16 bases between the two ends. This CDR3 spans 16 amino acids. For the CDR3, the DNA is TGTGCCAGCAGTTTAAACCCCCGGGCAGGGGCCTACGAGCAGTACGTC. Encoded protein: CASSLNPRAGAYEQYV.

CDR3 in amino acids: CASSFYTTDTQYF. CDR3 DNA sequence: TGTGCCAGCAGCTTTTACACCACAGATACGCAGTATTTT. The chain joins TRBV7-9 to TRBJ2-3; D not resolved. The CDR3 is 13 amino acids. Germline values: CDR1 SEHNR, CDR2 FQNEAQ (reference sequence). V lost 3 bases and J 2 bases, leaving 6 bases between the germline ends.

The rearrangement uses TRBV7-2 and TRBJ2-1; a possible D gene is TRBD1 (5 bases). The CDR3 extends over 14 amino acids. Germline values: CDR1 SGHTA, CDR2 FQGNSA. V dropped 3 bases and J dropped 7 bases, with 13 bases sitting between them. CDR3 nucleotide sequence: TGTGCCAGCAGCTTGCAGGGAAGGCTTAATGAGCAGTTCTTC. Its translation is CASSLQGRLNEQFF.

The chain links TRBV6-5 to TRBJ2-3, with 8 bases fitting TRBD1. V shed 6 bases, J shed 0 bases, and the junction held 2 bases outside the gene matches. The CDR3 is 14 amino acids. Germline V lookup: CDR1 MNHEY, CDR2 SVGAGI. CDR3 loop: CASRRTGSTDTQYF. CDR3 DNA: TGTGCCAGCAGAAGGACAGGGAGCACAGATACGCAGTATTTT.

This clone was seen once. This chain connects TRBV6-1 to TRBJ2-1; weak D call: TRBD2 (5 bases). This CDR3 has 13 residues. The germline CDR1 and CDR2 sequences are MNHNS and SASEGT. Deletions cut 4 bases from V and 9 bases from J, with 13 bases between. CDR3 residues: CASSGSSLGEQFF. CDR3 DNA sequence: TGTGCCAGCAGTGGATCTAGCTTGGGTGAGCAGTTCTTC.

This clone was counted only a few times. The chain uses TRBV7-9 and TRBJ2-3; TRBD2 matches 7 bases. From germline, CDR1 is SEHNR and CDR2 FQNEAQ (reference sequence). With V trimmed by 4 bases and J by 2 bases, 12 bases remained unmatched. This CDR3 has 17 residues. The CDR3 region has the DNA TGTGCCAGCAGCTCAGCCCCGGGACTAAACCCCACAGATACGCAGTATTTT. Its translation is CASSSAPGLNPTDTQYF.

This sequence joins TRBV5-4 and TRBJ2-7, with 7 nucleotides matching TRBD1. Looked up from germline, CDR1 is SGHNT and CDR2 is YYREEE (reference sequence). CDR3 length: 15 residues. The V gene end was trimmed by 4 bases and the J gene end by 3 bases; junction bases not matched to a gene: 10. The CDR3 protein is CASSHRTGAFYEQYF. DNA for the CDR3: TGTGCCAGCAGCCACCGCACAGGGGCGTTCTACGAGCAGTACTTC.

The table lists this clone with a count of one. This chain links TRBV11-2 with TRBJ1-5; D ambiguous. Germline lookup yields CDR1 SGHAT and CDR2 FQNNGV. The CDR3 totals 14 residues. The V and J ends lost 4 bases and 2 bases respectively, with 9 bases between them. CDR3 amino acids: CASSSAGGNQPQHF. The CDR3 coding sequence is TGTGCCAGCAGCTCGGCGGGAGGCAATCAGCCCCAGCATTTT.

The V gene is TRBV10-1, the J gene TRBJ1-2; D is unclear. CDR1 is WNHNN, CDR2 SYGVQD, per germline (reference sequence). V lost 2 bases to trimming and J lost 4 bases, with 8 bases between them. The CDR3 runs 13 residues. The CDR3 here is CASSEVRSYGYTF. CDR3 bases: TGCGCCAGCAGTGAGGTCAGAAGCTATGGCTACACCTTC.

The gene calls are TRBV6-1 and TRBJ2-1; 7 nucleotides line up with TRBD2. The junction had 4 bases not matched to a gene; V was cut back by 2 bases and J by 9 bases. The CDR3 contains 13 residues. Germline CDR1 and CDR2: MNHNS and SASEGT. This chain's CDR3 is CASSEFTGGEQFF. The CDR3 DNA sequence: TGTGCCAGCAGTGAATTCACGGGGGGTGAGCAGTTCTTC.

The chain recombines TRBV25-1 with TRBJ1-1, with 9 bases fitting TRBD1. The V segment lost 7 bases and the J segment 5 bases; nucleotides outside the gene matches: 8. Germline V gene lookup returns CDR1 MGHDK and CDR2 SYGVNS. CDR3 length: 14 residues. The CDR3 is CASTGTGRGTEAFF. In nucleotides, the CDR3 is TGTGCCAGCACGGGGACAGGGAGAGGAACTGAAGCTTTCTTT. The whole variable domain, filled in from reference TRBV25-1 and TRBJ1-1, reads EADIYQTPRYLVIGTGKKITLECSQTMGHDKMYWYQQDPGMELHLIHYSYGVNSTEKGDLSSESTVSRIRTEHFPLTLESARPSHTSQYLCASTGTGRGTEAFFGQGTRLTVV.

On this clone itself: A junction boundary mismatches the germline segment, possibly from a read error. This chain links TRBV7-7 with TRBJ2-5, with 9 bases identical to TRBD1. Germline V gene lookup returns CDR1 SSHAT and CDR2 FNYEAQ (reference sequence). CDR3 length equals 15 residues. As DNA, the CDR3 is TGTGCTAGCAGCTTAGACAGGGGGTACCAAGAGACCCAGTACTTC. It encodes CASSLDRGYQETQYF.

This chain uses TRBV5-1 with TRBJ1-1, with TRBD1 as a possible D gene (5 bases). The V end lost 0 bases, the J end lost 7 bases, and 7 bases lay between the germline ends. The CDR3 loop spans 12 amino acids. In germline, CDR1 is SGHRS, CDR2 YFSETQ. Written as DNA, the CDR3 is TGCGCCAGCAGCTTGGCGCAGGGTGAAGCTTTCTTT. Translating gives CASSLAQGEAFF.

The chain has TRBV5-6 and TRBJ1-2, with a tentative D call TRBD1 (5 bases). This CDR3 is built from 14 residues. V was clipped by 6 bases and J by 5 bases, with 17 bases between them. CDR1 and CDR2 (germline): SGHDT, YYEEEE. The CDR3 bases are TGTGCCAGCACCTTCCAACCCGGGGGATATGGCTACACCTTC. Translated: CASTFQPGGYGYTF.

The chain employs TRBV12-5 and TRBJ1-1; D perhaps matches TRBD1 (5 bases). CDR3 size: 15 residues. Trimming removed 5 bases at V and 4 bases at J, with 17 bases between. The germline V gene has CDR1 LGHNT and CDR2 FRNRAP. The CDR3 bases are TGTGCTAGTGGTCCCACCGGGACTCGGAGCACTGAAGCTTTCTTT. Encoded protein: CASGPTGTRSTEAFF.

The chain has TRBV2 and TRBJ2-2; TRBD1 matches 8 bases. This CDR3 contains 14 residues. Per germline, CDR1 SNHLY and CDR2 FYNNEI. V was pared by 6 bases and J by 5 bases, with 5 bases of the junction left unmatched. Written as DNA, the CDR3 is TGTGCCAGCAGCCAGGGGGCCGGAACCGGGGAGCTGTTTTTT. Protein product: CASSQGAGTGELFF.

The V gene is TRBV7-9, the J gene TRBJ1-1, with 9 bases that match TRBD1. CDR3 length equals 16 residues. The germline V gene has CDR1 SEHNR and CDR2 FQNEAQ (reference sequence). V lost 3 bases to trimming and J lost 5 bases; unmatched junction nucleotides: 10. The CDR3 loop reads CASSLKTGGSGTEAFF. DNA of the CDR3: TGTGCCAGCAGCTTGAAGACAGGGGGTTCGGGGACTGAAGCTTTCTTT. Full variable domain (remainder filled in from reference TRBV7-9 and TRBJ1-1): DTGVSQNPRHKITKRGQNVTFRCDPISEHNRLYWYRQTLGQGPEFLTYFQNEAQLEKSRLLSDRFSAERPKGSFSTLEIQRTEQGDSAMYLCASSLKTGGSGTEAFFGQGTRLTVV.

V and J are TRBV2 and TRBJ2-5; D not certain. Trimming pared 4 bases from V and 5 bases from J, leaving 5 bases between. The CDR3 length is 11 residues. CDR1 and CDR2 from the germline V gene are SNHLY and FYNNEI. The CDR3 bases are TGTGCCAGCAGTGTTGAGGAGACCCAGTACTTC. It yields the protein CASSVEETQYF.

This sequence joins TRBV4-2 and TRBJ2-1; TRBD1 is a possible D gene (7 bases). The CDR3 consists of 15 residues. Trimming pared 7 bases from V and 2 bases from J, leaving 15 bases between. Germline V gene lookup returns CDR1 LGHNA and CDR2 YNFKEQ. The CDR3 loop is CASNSGGGAYNEQFF. The CDR3 coding sequence is TGTGCCAGCAACTCAGGGGGAGGAGCCTACAATGAGCAGTTCTTC.

This clone was counted only a few times. This rearrangement joins TRBV19 to TRBJ1-6; D is ambiguous. In germline, CDR1 is LNHDA, CDR2 SQIVND (reference sequence). Trimming removed 6 bases at V and 7 bases at J, with 19 bases between. The CDR3 totals 16 residues. The CDR3 nucleotides read TGTGCCAGTAGGAAAACCGGGCCGGGGAGGAATTCACCCCTCCACTTT. It encodes CASRKTGPGRNSPLHF.

The V and J genes are TRBV7-3 and TRBJ1-5, with 7 bases fitting TRBD1. The CDR3 has 13 amino acids. V lost 2 bases to trimming and J lost 5 bases; unmatched junction nucleotides: 0. Germline V lookup: CDR1 SGHTA, CDR2 FQGTGA. This chain's CDR3 is CASSLDRDQPQHF. CDR3 DNA: TGTGCCAGCAGCTTAGACAGGGATCAGCCCCAGCATTTT.